Following are 2 T cell receptor beta chains from one sample sequenced in a study of blood T cell repertoires in COVID-19. TCRdb keeps only in-frame clones here, not all; method: immunoSEQ multiplex PCR. The sample has around 230,000 clones; 83% are singletons. The sequenced sample was peripheral blood. Every receptor here comes from a woman in her forties with active or convalescent COVID-19.

The rearrangement links TRBV4-2 to TRBJ2-1; 12 bases are a match to TRBD2. The ends lost 2 bases at V and 3 bases at J; junction bases unmatched: 2. Per germline, CDR1 LGHNA and CDR2 YNFKEQ. The length of the CDR3 is 16 residues. The CDR3 region is CASSQLAGGFYNEQFF. The CDR3, as DNA: TGTGCCAGCAGCCAACTAGCGGGGGGGTTCTACAATGAGCAGTTCTTC.

This rearrangement joins TRBV9 to TRBJ1-6, with TRBD1 matching 11 bases. This CDR3 has 15 residues. The V gene end was trimmed by 0 bases and the J gene end by 8 bases; junction bases not matched to a gene: 1. Germline assignment: CDR1 SGDLS and CDR2 YYNGEE. CDR3 nucleotides: TGTGCCAGCAGCGTAGTGGGACAGGGGGATTCACCCCTCCACTTT. This translates into CASSVVGQGDSPLHF.